Presented here are 9 T cell receptor beta chains from one specimen sequenced in a study of OX40 agonist ivuxolimab in advanced cancers. Sequencing used immunoSEQ multiplex PCR; TCRdb keeps in-frame clones, though not all of them. Of around 38,000 clones listed, roughly 90% are singletons. The starting material was CD4+ or CD8+ T cells sorted from blood, obtained in a trial of the OX40 agonist ivuxolimab. These receptors all come from an adult with an advanced solid tumor such as melanoma, head and neck, liver or kidney cancer.

This chain uses TRBV27 with TRBJ2-5, with 10 bases identical to TRBD2. J gave up 5 bases and V 2 bases, and 11 bases lay outside the gene matches. CDR3 length: 17 residues. Germline assignment: CDR1 MNHEY and CDR2 SMNVEV (reference sequence). CDR3 amino acids: CASSLDPPSGGLETQYF. The DNA for the CDR3 is TGTGCCAGCAGTTTAGATCCCCCTAGCGGGGGTTTGGAGACCCAGTACTTC.

The chain joins TRBV6-5 to TRBJ1-2; a weak D match, TRBD1 (5 bases). CDR3 length equals 15 residues. The germline V gene has CDR1 MNHEY and CDR2 SVGAGI. V dropped 4 bases and J dropped 2 bases, with 14 bases sitting between them. CDR3: CASSSIRDPNYGYTF. The CDR3 DNA sequence: TGTGCCAGCAGTTCAATCCGGGACCCAAACTATGGCTACACCTTC.

This rearrangement joins TRBV27 to TRBJ1-1; D ambiguous. Trimming left V 8 bases short and J 1 base short, with 14 bases between. This CDR3 has 14 residues. Per the germline V gene, CDR1 is MNHEY and CDR2 is SMNVEV (reference sequence). This chain's CDR3 is CASRYLRENTEAFF. In nucleotides, the CDR3 is TGTGCCAGCCGTTATCTCCGGGAGAACACTGAAGCTTTCTTT.

This rearrangement joins TRBV19 to TRBJ2-1; no definite D call. The CDR3 runs 14 residues. Germline lookup yields CDR1 LNHDA and CDR2 SQIVND (reference sequence). The V gene lost 6 bases and the J gene lost 4 bases, with 13 bases spanning the gap. CDR3 sequence (DNA): TGTGCCAGTAGAACCCAGCACGGGTACAATGAGCAGTTCTTC. As protein: CASRTQHGYNEQFF.

The chain uses TRBV5-1 and TRBJ2-7, with 7 bases aligning to TRBD2. V lost 3 bases, J lost 7 bases, and 13 bases stayed unmatched. There are 15 residues in the CDR3. Germline values: CDR1 SGHRS, CDR2 YFSETQ. CDR3 DNA: TGCGCCAGCAGCTATGCGGGAGCGGGATCGGGGGAGCAGTACTTC. Amino acids: CASSYAGAGSGEQYF.

The chain carries TRBV7-7 and TRBJ2-1; D is perhaps TRBD1 (5 bases). V was shortened by 5 bases and J by 6 bases, with 17 bases between the two germline ends. The germline CDR1 and CDR2 sequences are SSHAT and FNYEAQ (reference sequence). CDR3 length: 15 residues. The CDR3 DNA follows: TGTGCCAGCAGCCCATCTAGGGGTAGCATCAATGAGCAGTTCTTC. Protein: CASSPSRGSINEQFF.

The rearrangement joins TRBV7-6 to TRBJ1-1; unclear D gene. The CDR3 has 14 residues. V lost 5 bases and J 8 bases, leaving 18 bases between the germline ends. Germline V gives CDR1 SGHVS, CDR2 FNYEAQ. CDR3 region: CASSPDRVLAEAFF. In DNA, the CDR3 is TGTGCCAGCAGCCCCGACCGGGTCTTGGCGGAAGCTTTCTTT.

V usage is TRBV7-9 and J usage is TRBJ1-1, with D unclear. The V end lost 5 bases, the J end lost 7 bases, and 11 bases lay between the germline ends. Per the germline V gene, CDR1 is SEHNR and CDR2 is FQNEAQ (reference sequence). This CDR3 comprises 12 residues. Here the CDR3 reads CASSAGRGEAFF. DNA of the CDR3: TGTGCCAGCAGCGCCGGTCGGGGTGAAGCTTTCTTT.

The chain employs TRBV15 and TRBJ2-3; either TRBD1 or TRBD2 may fit D (5 bases each). V lost 1 base, J lost 5 bases, and 16 bases lay in between. There are 16 residues in the CDR3. In germline, CDR1 is LNHNV, CDR2 YYDKDF (reference sequence). Here the CDR3 reads CATSRVPGPARDTQYF. In nucleotides, the CDR3 is TGTGCCACCAGCAGAGTTCCGGGACCAGCGCGAGATACGCAGTATTTT. The entire variable domain, with the rest obtained from reference TRBV15 and TRBJ2-3, is as follows: DAMVIQNPRYQVTQFGKPVTLSCSQTLNHNVMYWYQQKSSQAPKLLFHYYDKDFNNEADTPDNFQSRRPNTSFCFLDIRSPGLGDTAMYLCATSRVPGPARDTQYFGPGTRLTVL.